The text below deals with one T cell receptor beta chain. This specimen belongs to a study of T cell responses to AZD1222 COVID-19 vaccine. Study-wide context: The study pooled second doses at about 4 or about 12 weeks.

Trimming removed 3 bases from V and 0 bases from J, with 6 bases in between. CDR1 and CDR2 (germline): SEHNR, FQNEAQ (reference sequence). This CDR3 contains 13 residues. TCRdb's table, derived via immunoSEQ multiplex PCR, lists solely in-frame clones and lacks some. The data hold about 180,000 clones, with approximately 90% observed a single time. The sample here was peripheral blood, taken on day 0 of AZD1222 vaccination. The source is an adult in good health. The V and J genes are TRBV7-9 and TRBJ2-7; no clear D. CDR3 DNA sequence: TGTGCCAGCAGCTTTGGCTCCTCCTACGAGCAGTACTTC. It encodes CASSFGSSYEQYF.